These 11 T cell receptor beta chains were all obtained from the same sample, sequenced in a study of CD8+ T cells in alopecia areata. Extracted RNA was reverse transcribed into cDNA, the sequencing template. Clones were sequenced by immunoSEQ multiplex PCR, and TCRdb holds only the in-frame ones, with some missing. The repertoire holds around 160,000 clones, around 47% seen once, with 6.5% to 7.5% in the top ten. The sample comprised CD4+ T cells sorted from blood. The receptors come from a human donor with alopecia areata.

V and J are TRBV4-2 and TRBJ2-3, with 7 bases matching TRBD1. Germline V lookup: CDR1 LGHNA, CDR2 YNFKEQ. V was clipped by 0 bases and J by 2 bases; unmatched bases: 8. The CDR3 sequence is 17 residues long. CDR3 region: CASSQDRGHSPTDTQYF. In DNA, the CDR3 is TGTGCCAGCAGCCAAGATAGGGGGCACTCACCCACAGATACGCAGTATTTT.

The chain recombines TRBV4-2 with TRBJ2-1; D perhaps matches TRBD1 (5 bases). The CDR3 totals 14 residues. Trimming took off 6 bases at V and 7 bases at J, with 16 bases between the two ends. The germline gives CDR1 LGHNA, CDR2 YNFKEQ. The CDR3 reads CASRLLGQGNEQFF. In DNA form, the CDR3 reads TGTGCCAGCAGGCTATTGGGGCAGGGAAATGAGCAGTTCTTC.

This chain uses TRBV27 with TRBJ2-3; no firm D call. V was cut by 5 bases and J by 6 bases, with 9 bases left in between. Looked up from germline, CDR1 is MNHEY and CDR2 is SMNVEV (reference sequence). The CDR3 has 12 amino acids. This CDR3 is CASSNGWDTQYF. Here the CDR3 DNA reads TGTGCCAGCAGTAACGGGTGGGATACGCAGTATTTT.

V is TRBV7-3 and J is TRBJ2-3, with a tentative D call TRBD1 (6 bases). Trimming pared 6 bases from V and 0 bases from J, leaving 16 bases between. CDR1 is SGHTA, CDR2 FQGTGA, per germline. CDR3 length: 16 amino acids. This CDR3 reads CASSSGRGFSTDTQYF. The DNA for the CDR3 is TGTGCCAGCAGTTCGGGAAGGGGGTTTAGCACAGATACGCAGTATTTT.

The rearrangement links TRBV9 to TRBJ2-1; possibly TRBD1 for D (7 bases). Germline V lookup: CDR1 SGDLS, CDR2 YYNGEE. V lost 4 bases, J lost 8 bases, and 13 bases lay in between. This CDR3 spans 13 amino acids. The CDR3 region has the DNA TGTGCCAGCAGCCTCAGGGGGAGGTATGAGCAGTTCTTC. Its protein product is CASSLRGRYEQFF.

This clone was counted once. The chain employs TRBV7-2 and TRBJ2-4, with 9 bases aligning to TRBD2. Germline lookup yields CDR1 SGHTA and CDR2 FQGNSA. The V segment lost 1 base and the J segment 8 bases; nucleotides outside the gene matches: 6. This CDR3 spans 15 amino acids. CDR3 region: CASSLESSGIDIQYF. The CDR3 bases are TGTGCCAGCAGCTTAGAGTCTAGCGGGATCGACATTCAGTACTTC.

This clone was observed a handful of times. The rearrangement links TRBV7-9 to TRBJ1-1; 11 nucleotides line up with TRBD1. Germline loops: CDR1 SEHNR, CDR2 FQNEAQ (reference sequence). V was pared by 5 bases and J by 5 bases, with 10 bases of the junction left unmatched. CDR3 length equals 16 residues. Here the CDR3 DNA reads TGTGCCAGCAGCATCGTATCCGGGACAGGGGGAACTGAAGCTTTCTTT. Its protein is CASSIVSGTGGTEAFF.

This clone was detected only a few times. This chain uses TRBV28 with TRBJ2-1, with 8 bases fitting TRBD2. The trim removed 5 bases at V and 5 bases at J, leaving 5 bases unmatched. The CDR3 covers 14 residues. The V gene's germline CDR1 is MDHEN and CDR2 SYDVKM. CDR3 protein: CASSVAGRNNEQFF. The CDR3 coding sequence is TGTGCCAGCAGTGTAGCGGGAAGAAACAATGAGCAGTTCTTC.

This clone appeared a few times. The V gene is TRBV7-9, the J gene TRBJ2-5, with D possibly being TRBD1 or TRBD2 (5 bases each). Per the germline V gene, CDR1 is SEHNR and CDR2 is FQNEAQ (reference sequence). There are 15 residues in the CDR3. Trimming took off 1 base at V and 1 base at J, with 10 bases between the two ends. CDR3 region: CASSLEGTTQETQYF. The CDR3 DNA follows: TGTGCCAGCAGCTTAGAGGGGACCACCCAAGAGACCCAGTACTTC.

The chain links TRBV29-1 to TRBJ1-2; 8 nucleotides align to TRBD1. Germline values: CDR1 SQVTM, CDR2 ANQGSEA. Trimming removed 3 bases from V and 8 bases from J; junction bases left unmatched: 5. The CDR3 is 12 residues long. In nucleotides, the CDR3 is TGCAGCGTTGAGTTCAGGGGGCTAGGCTACACCTTC. This sequence encodes CSVEFRGLGYTF.

The chain uses TRBV30 and TRBJ2-5, with a possible D match to TRBD2 (5 bases). V was clipped by 1 base and J by 5 bases, with 17 bases between them. Germline-derived CDR1 and CDR2 are GTSNPN and SVGIG (reference sequence). The CDR3 totals 15 residues. CDR3 nucleotides: TGTGCCTGGAGTGCACCTCCCCGGGGTAGGGAGACCCAGTACTTC. Protein product: CAWSAPPRGRETQYF.